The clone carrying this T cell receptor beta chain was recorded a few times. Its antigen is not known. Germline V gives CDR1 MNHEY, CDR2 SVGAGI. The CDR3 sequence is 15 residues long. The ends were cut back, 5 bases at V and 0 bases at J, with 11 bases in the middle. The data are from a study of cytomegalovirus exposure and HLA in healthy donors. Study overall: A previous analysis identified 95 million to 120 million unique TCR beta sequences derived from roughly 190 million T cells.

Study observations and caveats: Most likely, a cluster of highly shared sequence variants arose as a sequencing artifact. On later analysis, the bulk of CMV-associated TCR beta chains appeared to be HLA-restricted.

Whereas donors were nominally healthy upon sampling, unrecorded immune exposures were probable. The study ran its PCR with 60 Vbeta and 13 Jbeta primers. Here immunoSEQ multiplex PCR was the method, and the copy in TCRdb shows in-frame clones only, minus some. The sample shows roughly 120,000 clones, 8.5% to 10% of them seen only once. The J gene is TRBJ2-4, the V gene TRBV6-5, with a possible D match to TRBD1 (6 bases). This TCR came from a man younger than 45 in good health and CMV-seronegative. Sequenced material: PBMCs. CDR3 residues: CASSPEGVAKNIQYF. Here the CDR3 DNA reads TGTGCCAGCAGTCCCGAGGGGGTAGCCAAAAACATTCAGTACTTC.